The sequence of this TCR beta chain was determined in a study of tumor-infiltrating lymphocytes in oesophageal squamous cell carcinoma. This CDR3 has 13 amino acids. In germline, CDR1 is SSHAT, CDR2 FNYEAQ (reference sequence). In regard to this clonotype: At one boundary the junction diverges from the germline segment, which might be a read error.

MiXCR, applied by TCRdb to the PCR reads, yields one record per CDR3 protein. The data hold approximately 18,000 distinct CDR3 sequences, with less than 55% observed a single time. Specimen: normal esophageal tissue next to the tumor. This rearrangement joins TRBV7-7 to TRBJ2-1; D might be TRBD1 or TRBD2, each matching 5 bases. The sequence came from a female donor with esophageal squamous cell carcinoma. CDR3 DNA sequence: TGTGCTAGCAGCCCCCATGGGACCAATGAGCAGTTCTTC. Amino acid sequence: CASSPHGTNEQFF.